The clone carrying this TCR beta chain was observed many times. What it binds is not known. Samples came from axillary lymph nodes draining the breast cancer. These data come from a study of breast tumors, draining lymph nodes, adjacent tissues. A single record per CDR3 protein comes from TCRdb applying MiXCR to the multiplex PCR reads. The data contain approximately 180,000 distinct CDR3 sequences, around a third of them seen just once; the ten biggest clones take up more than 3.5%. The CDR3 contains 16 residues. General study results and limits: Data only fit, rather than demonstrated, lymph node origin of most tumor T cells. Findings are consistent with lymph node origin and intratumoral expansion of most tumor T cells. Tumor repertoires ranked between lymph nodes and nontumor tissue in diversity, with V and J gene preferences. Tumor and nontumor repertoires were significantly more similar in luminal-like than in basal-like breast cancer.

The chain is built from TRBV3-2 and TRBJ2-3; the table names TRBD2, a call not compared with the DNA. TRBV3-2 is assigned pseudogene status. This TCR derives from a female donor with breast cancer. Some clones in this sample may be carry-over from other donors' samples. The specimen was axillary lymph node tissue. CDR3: CASSQVLAGHPDTQYF. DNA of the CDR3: TGTGCCAGCAGCCAAGTTTTAGCGGGCCATCCGGATACGCAGTATTTT.